A selection of T cell receptor beta chains follows, all from one sample in a study of blood T cell repertoires in COVID-19. Assay: immunoSEQ multiplex PCR; the TCRdb copy retains only in-frame clones and omits some. The sample holds approximately 670,000 clones, 80% to 90% seen once. Material: peripheral blood. These receptors originate from a woman between 18 and 29 years old with acute or convalescent COVID-19. Both conserved end residues are part of each CDR3. The D gene is left open where the match is weak. Part of the rows lack a size; the others show once, few, many or a class for expanded clones.

-,-,TRBJ2-1,TRBV9,CASSPEGGFYNEQFF,TGTGCCAGCAGCCCGGAGGGCGGCTTCTACAATGAGCAGTTCTTC
-,-,TRBJ2-3,TRBV7-3,CASSRLGGPVSDTQYF,TGTGCCAGCAGCCGCCTGGGGGGGCCGGTGTCAGATACGCAGTATTTT
-,-,TRBJ1-1,TRBV18,CASSPPPGGMEAFF,TGTGCCAGCTCACCACCCCCGGGGGGTATGGAAGCTTTCTTT
-,TRBD2,TRBJ2-3,TRBV7-2,CASSLVSAGDTDTQYF,TGTGCCAGCAGCTTAGTCTCTGCGGGGGACACAGATACGCAGTATTTT
-,TRBD1,TRBJ1-5,TRBV6-2/TRBV6-3,CASSPTGKSNQPQHF,TGTGCCAGCAGTCCGACAGGGAAGAGCAATCAGCCCCAGCATTTT
-,-,TRBJ1-2,TRBV19,CASSAYVGGSNYGYTF,TGTGCCAGTAGTGCGTATGTGGGGGGGAGTAACTATGGCTACACCTTC
-,TRBD2,TRBJ2-2,TRBV7-8,CASSPLTSGGAGELFF,TGTGCCAGCAGCCCCCTGACTAGCGGGGGGGCCGGGGAGCTGTTTTTT
-,TRBD2,TRBJ2-1,TRBV9,CASSVGGGAYNEQFF,TGTGCCAGCAGCGTAGGCGGGGGGGCATACAATGAGCAGTTCTTC
-,TRBD1,TRBJ1-3,TRBV27,CASSSYTGAGNTIYF,TGTGCCAGCAGTTCCTATACAGGGGCTGGAAACACCATATATTTT
-,-,TRBJ1-6,TRBV9,CASSAGDGTYNSPLHF,TGTGCCAGCAGCGCAGGGGACGGAACATATAATTCACCCCTCCACTTT
-,TRBD1,TRBJ1-1,TRBV5-1,CASTNTGTANTEAFF,TGCGCCAGCACCAACACCGGGACAGCGAACACTGAAGCTTTCTTT
-,-,TRBJ1-2,TRBV5-1,CASSLDRQSYGYTF,TGCGCCAGCAGCTTGGATAGACAGAGCTATGGCTACACCTTC
-,-,TRBJ1-2,TRBV7-3,CASSLEGGGYTF,TGTGCCAGCAGCTTAGAAGGGGGAGGCTACACCTTC
-,TRBD1,TRBJ1-2,TRBV7-6,CASSLEAGGPGYTF,TGTGCCAGCAGCTTAGAAGCAGGGGGCCCTGGCTACACCTTC
-,-,TRBJ1-2,TRBV25-1,CASSTMGSVYGYTF,TGTGCCAGCAGTACCATGGGCTCGGTCTATGGCTACACCTTC
-,-,TRBJ2-2,TRBV6-5,CASMVGGGTGELFF,TGTGCCAGCATGGTGGGGGGTGGCACCGGGGAGCTGTTTTTT
-,-,TRBJ1-6,TRBV4-1,CASSLILISPLHF,TGCGCCAGCAGCCTAATACTCATTTCACCCCTCCACTTT
-,-,TRBJ1-3,TRBV5-5,CASSLVGEDTIYF,TGTGCCAGCAGCTTGGTCGGGGAGGACACCATATATTTT
-,-,TRBJ1-1,TRBV10-3,CAISESSWNTEAFF,TGTGCCATCAGTGAGTCTTCCTGGAACACTGAAGCTTTCTTT
-,TRBD1,TRBJ2-1,TRBV9,CASSPGGRAHNEQFF,TGTGCCAGCAGCCCAGGGGGCCGCGCGCACAATGAGCAGTTCTTC
-,-,TRBJ2-3,TRBV19,CASSPTGSTDTQYF,TGTGCCAGTAGTCCCACAGGGAGCACAGATACGCAGTATTTT
-,-,TRBJ2-7,TRBV12-3/TRBV12-4,CASSPGLYEQYF,TGTGCCAGCAGCCCAGGATTGTACGAGCAGTACTTC
-,-,TRBJ2-1,TRBV28,CASSLRNEQFF,TGTGCCAGCAGTTTGCGGAATGAGCAGTTCTTC
-,TRBD1,TRBJ1-4,TRBV4-1,CASRQGAINEKLFF,TGCGCCAGCAGACAGGGGGCGATTAATGAAAAACTGTTTTTT
-,TRBD1,TRBJ1-5,TRBV7-2,CASSLFAGTVNQPQHF,TGTGCCAGCAGCTTATTTGCTGGGACAGTCAATCAGCCCCAGCATTTT
-,-,TRBJ2-2,TRBV28,CASSFAGAANTGELFF,TGTGCCAGCAGTTTTGCGGGGGCAGCGAACACCGGGGAGCTGTTTTTT
-,TRBD1,TRBJ2-2,TRBV6-5,CASRTGRPGELFF,TGTGCCAGCCGGACAGGGCGCCCCGGGGAGCTGTTTTTT
-,TRBD1,TRBJ1-1,TRBV28,CATRQGRLSTNTEAFF,TGTGCCACCAGACAGGGGAGGTTGTCCACGAACACTGAAGCTTTCTTT
-,-,TRBJ1-2,TRBV25-1,CASFYRVYGYTF,TGTGCCAGCTTTTACAGGGTCTATGGCTACACCTTC
-,-,TRBJ1-2,TRBV30,CAWSSGGYGYTF,TGTGCCTGGAGCTCCGGGGGCTATGGCTACACCTTC
-,-,TRBJ2-2,TRBV24-1,CATSDFRTNGELFF,TGTGCCACCAGTGATTTCAGGACTAACGGGGAGCTGTTTTTT
-,-,TRBJ1-6,TRBV30,CAWMKGVNSPLHF,TGTGCCTGGATGAAGGGAGTAAATTCACCCCTCCACTTT
-,-,TRBJ1-2,TRBV12-3/TRBV12-4,CASSYGTHGGYTF,TGTGCCAGCAGCTACGGGACTCATGGGGGCTACACCTTC
-,TRBD2,TRBJ2-7,TRBV5-6,CASSHLGGGEQYF,TGTGCCAGCAGCCATCTCGGGGGGGGCGAGCAGTACTTC
-,-,TRBJ2-7,TRBV6-4,CASSVFPSYEQYF,TGTGCCAGCAGTGTCTTCCCCTCCTACGAGCAGTACTTC
-,TRBD1,TRBJ1-1,TRBV2,CASPRQGLEAFF,TGTGCCAGCCCTAGACAGGGTCTAGAAGCTTTCTTT
-,-,TRBJ1-2,TRBV18,CASSPDSNYGYTF,TGTGCCAGCTCACCTGACAGCAACTATGGCTACACCTTC
-,TRBD1,TRBJ1-1,TRBV6-4,CASSDSRGQAFF,TGTGCCAGCAGTGACTCCAGGGGGCAAGCTTTCTTT
-,-,TRBJ1-5,TRBV5-8,CASQRRVQPQHF,TGTGCCAGCCAAAGGCGGGTTCAGCCCCAGCATTTT
-,-,TRBJ1-1,TRBV6-5,CASSYRRAGGEAFF,TGTGCCAGCAGTTACCGCAGGGCTGGTGGTGAAGCTTTCTTT
-,-,TRBJ2-3,TRBV7-9,CASSLVQQRNTDTQYF,TGTGCCAGCAGCTTAGTTCAGCAGCGGAACACAGATACGCAGTATTTT
-,-,TRBJ1-4,TRBV9,CASSVEAQGEKLFF,TGTGCCAGCAGCGTAGAAGCACAGGGCGAAAAACTGTTTTTT
-,TRBD1,TRBJ1-2,TRBV7-2,CASSAPWGGQGRANYGYTF,TGTGCCAGCAGCGCGCCCTGGGGCGGACAGGGAAGAGCTAACTATGGCTACACCTTC
once,-,TRBJ1-2,TRBV18,CASSPPLYVRANYGYTF,TGTGCCAGCTCACCACCTCTTTATGTGCGGGCGAACTATGGCTACACCTTC
-,-,TRBJ1-1,TRBV6-6,CASIKDVRGTEAFF,TGTGCCAGCATTAAGGACGTCCGAGGGACTGAAGCTTTCTTT
-,TRBD1,TRBJ2-1,TRBV30,CAWTRGGTGSGEQFF,TGTGCCTGGACCCGTGGTGGGACAGGGAGTGGTGAGCAGTTCTTC